This record covers a single TCR beta chain. Per the original methods: Researchers report that nucleated cell counts were estimated from reference gene primer amplification. Repertoires were generated with immunoSEQ multiplex PCR, while TCRdb's copy carries only in-frame clones and drops some. V and J calls and clone size are given by that table; D and trimming were obtained from the DNA. Among some 190,000 clones listed, 80% were seen once. The sample comes from a study of blood T cell repertoires in COVID-19. Study overall: Sites across the United States, Italy and Spain contributed samples from acute and convalescent COVID-19. From T cells, B-cell-depleted T cells, or PBMCs came the material, which was cDNA or gDNA.

This CDR3 contains 13 residues. Germline V gene data show CDR1 as SGHRS and CDR2 as YFSETQ. V shed 4 bases and J shed 4 bases, with 10 bases lying between them. The chain links TRBV5-1 to TRBJ2-3; TRBD2 might be the D (6 bases). Sequencing was done on a sample of peripheral blood. This receptor was identified in a man aged 55 to 70 with acute or convalescent COVID-19. The CDR3 DNA follows: TGCGCCAGCAGCGCTGGAGGGGCAGATACGCAGTATTTT. Amino acids: CASSAGGADTQYF.